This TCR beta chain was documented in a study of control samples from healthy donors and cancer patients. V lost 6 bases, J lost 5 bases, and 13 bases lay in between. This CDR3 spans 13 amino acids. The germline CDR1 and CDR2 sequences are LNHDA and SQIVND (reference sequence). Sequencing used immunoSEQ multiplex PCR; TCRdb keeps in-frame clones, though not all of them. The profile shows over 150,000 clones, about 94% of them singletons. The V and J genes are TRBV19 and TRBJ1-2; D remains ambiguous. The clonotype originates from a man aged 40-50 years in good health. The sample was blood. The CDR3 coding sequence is TGTGCCAGTAGCCCTTCCCCGGGGTATGGCTACACCTTC. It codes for CASSPSPGYGYTF.